The 8 T cell receptor beta chains in this list originate from one sample, sequenced in a study of blood T cell repertoires in COVID-19. The method was immunoSEQ multiplex PCR; TCRdb's version includes in-frame clones alone and lacks a portion of them. Here the sample spans some 96,000 clones, around 88% being singletons. The specimen sequenced was peripheral blood. These receptors were obtained from an elderly man with acute or convalescent COVID-19.

V gene TRBV5-1 combines with J gene TRBJ2-7; 8 bases map to TRBD1. The length of the CDR3 is 13 residues. Germline CDR1 SGHRS, CDR2 YFSETQ. With 5 bases clipped from V and 4 bases from J, the junction kept 5 bases outside the gene matches. Here the CDR3 DNA reads TGCGCCAGCAGAAGGCAGGGGGCGTACGAGCAGTACTTC. This encodes CASRRQGAYEQYF.

This clone was seen once. V usage is TRBV7-9 and J usage is TRBJ2-2; 11 bases align to TRBD1. Germline V lookup: CDR1 SEHNR, CDR2 FQNEAQ (reference sequence). Trimming removed 1 base from V and 0 bases from J; junction bases left unmatched: 7. This CDR3 is built from 19 residues. CDR3: CASSLGTGGSLTNTGELFF. CDR3 coding DNA: TGTGCCAGCAGCTTAGGGACAGGGGGCTCCCTTACGAACACCGGGGAGCTGTTTTTT.

This chain connects TRBV7-8 to TRBJ2-7; 11 bases match TRBD2. CDR3 length: 15 residues. The junction had 11 bases not matched to a gene; V was cut back by 8 bases and J by 5 bases. Germline CDR1 reads SGHVS; CDR2 reads FQNEAQ. This chain's CDR3 is CASSVAGGPQDEQYF. For the CDR3, the DNA is TGTGCCAGCTCAGTAGCGGGAGGGCCGCAAGACGAGCAGTACTTC.

The rearrangement joins TRBV27 to TRBJ1-5; TRBD1 matches at 7 bases. J lost 3 bases, V lost 7 bases, and 12 bases had no gene match. The CDR3 sequence is 16 residues long. Germline V lookup: CDR1 MNHEY, CDR2 SMNVEV (reference sequence). The CDR3 spells CASMTLTGEFNQPQHF. The CDR3, as DNA: TGTGCCAGCATGACACTAACAGGGGAATTCAATCAGCCCCAGCATTTT.

V is TRBV4-3 and J is TRBJ2-4, with a possible D match to TRBD2 (5 bases). CDR3 length equals 17 residues. CDR1 and CDR2 from the germline V gene are LGHNA and YSLEER. V was trimmed by 0 bases and J by 0 bases, leaving 12 bases between them. CDR3 sequence (DNA): TGCGCCAGCAGCCAAGATATCACAGCGGTAGCCAAAAACATTCAGTACTTC. It yields the protein CASSQDITAVAKNIQYF.

This clone was seen more than once but under ten times. The chain combines TRBV7-9 with TRBJ1-4; TRBD1 might be the D (5 bases). Germline loops: CDR1 SEHNR, CDR2 FQNEAQ (reference sequence). V lost 2 bases and J 4 bases, leaving 11 bases between the germline ends. The CDR3 extends over 15 amino acids. The CDR3 reads CASSLRQGGNEKLFF. The DNA for the CDR3 is TGTGCCAGCAGCTTAAGGCAGGGTGGTAATGAAAAACTGTTTTTT. The entire variable domain, with the rest obtained from reference TRBV7-9 and TRBJ1-4, is as follows: DTGVSQNPRHKITKRGQNVTFRCDPISEHNRLYWYRQTLGQGPEFLTYFQNEAQLEKSRLLSDRFSAERPKGSFSTLEIQRTEQGDSAMYLCASSLRQGGNEKLFFGSGTQLSVL.

This CDR3 is CASSLWAPEAFF. The CDR3 bases are TGTGCCAGCAGCTTATGGGCCCCTGAAGCTTTCTTT. V is TRBV13 and J is TRBJ1-1; D gene uncertain. Trimming left V 2 bases short and J 6 bases short, with 7 bases between. The CDR3 length is 12 residues. CDR1 and CDR2 from the germline V gene are PRHDT and FYEKMQ (reference sequence).

V gene TRBV7-9 combines with J gene TRBJ2-3; D is undetermined. This CDR3 has 14 amino acids. Germline V lookup: CDR1 SEHNR, CDR2 FQNEAQ (reference sequence). Trimming shortened V by 5 bases and J by 1 base, and 10 bases separated the two germline ends. The CDR3 nucleotides read TGTGCCAGCAGCGTCGACACCCGCACAGATACGCAGTATTTT. Its translation is CASSVDTRTDTQYF.